This TCR beta chain was observed in a study of blood T cell repertoires in COVID-19. Study-level information: In each case, the material was cDNA or gDNA derived from T cells, B-cell-depleted T cells, or PBMCs.

Sequencing was performed with immunoSEQ multiplex PCR; in TCRdb, only in-frame clones are kept and a portion is missing. The sample consists of about 160,000 clones, about 80% of them appearing once. The germline gives CDR1 SGDLS, CDR2 YYNGEE. After removal of 4 bases from V and 0 bases from J, the junction contained 9 bases not matched to a gene. The CDR3 totals 16 residues. The Seattle patients, enrolled during active infection, were followed longitudinally. V is TRBV9 and J is TRBJ2-7; 8 positions match TRBD2. The receptor comes from a woman aged 40 to 55 with COVID-19, enrolled during active disease. Material for sequencing was peripheral blood. Here the CDR3 DNA reads TGTGCCAGCAGCACGAGCGCCGGGACTAGCTCCTACGAGCAGTACTTC. This sequence encodes CASSTSAGTSSYEQYF.